These 28 T cell receptor beta chains share one sample of origin, sequenced in a study of identical twins. TCRdb recomputed calls from the 5' RACE reads with MiXCR, one row per CDR3 protein. The repertoire has approximately 890,000 distinct CDR3 sequences, around 12% of them found once; the top ten carry around 1.6%. These sequences were also reported in another study, on yellow fever vaccine responses in identical twins.

The specimen was PBMCs. These receptors all stem from a woman aged 18 to 35 in good health.

The chain employs TRBV28 and TRBJ2-7, with 8 bases matching TRBD1. Germline-derived CDR1 and CDR2 are MDHEN and SYDVKM. The J segment lost 7 bases and the V segment lost 6 bases, leaving 11 bases of the junction unmatched. The CDR3 has 14 residues. As DNA, the CDR3 is TGTGCCAGCAGCTCGGACAGGGATGGAGGTGAGCAGTACTTC. It encodes CASSSDRDGGEQYF.

This clonotype was seen more than once but under ten times. V is TRBV5-1 and J is TRBJ2-1, with TRBD1 identical over 8 bases. Germline loops: CDR1 SGHRS, CDR2 YFSETQ. The CDR3 length is 13 residues. After removal of 4 bases from V and 8 bases from J, the junction contained 5 bases not matched to a gene. CDR3 sequence (DNA): TGCGCCAGCAGCAGCGGACAGGGAGATGAGCAGTTCTTC. Its translation: CASSSGQGDEQFF.

In this sample, this clonotype turned up many times. The chain couples TRBV5-1 to TRBJ1-5; TRBD1 aligns across 8 bases. This CDR3 comprises 15 residues. Germline assignment: CDR1 SGHRS and CDR2 YFSETQ. Trimming cost V 4 bases and J 5 bases; bases outside gene matches: 8. CDR3 region: CASSVGTGGDQPQHF. CDR3 nucleotides: TGCGCCAGCAGCGTCGGGACAGGCGGGGATCAGCCCCAGCATTTT.

Ten or more counts support this clonotype. The rearrangement joins TRBV7-9 to TRBJ1-1; maybe TRBD1 (6 bases). This CDR3 is 12 amino acids long. Trimming cost V 5 bases and J 8 bases, with 12 bases left between them. CDR1 is SEHNR and CDR2 is FQNEAQ in the germline V gene (reference sequence). The CDR3 sequence is CASSHGQLEAFF. CDR3 bases: TGTGCCAGCAGCCATGGACAGTTGGAAGCTTTCTTT.

This rearrangement joins TRBV2 to TRBJ2-7, with 9 bases that match TRBD1. V trimming: 2 bases; J trimming: 4 bases; junction bases outside the gene matches: 9. Looked up from germline, CDR1 is SNHLY and CDR2 is FYNNEI. This CDR3 has 16 residues. This CDR3 is CASSESLGTGIYEQYF. The CDR3 nucleotides are TGTGCCAGCAGTGAATCTCTTGGGACAGGGATATACGAGCAGTACTTC.

In this sample, this clonotype turned up many times. The chain couples TRBV7-8 to TRBJ2-1; 13 bases agree with TRBD2. This CDR3 is 17 amino acids long. J was trimmed by 2 bases and V by 5 bases; bases with no gene match: 6. Germline values: CDR1 SGHVS, CDR2 FQNEAQ. The CDR3 is CASSPWGLAGPYNEQFF. In DNA, the CDR3 is TGTGCCAGCAGCCCGTGGGGACTAGCGGGGCCCTACAATGAGCAGTTCTTC.

This clonotype was detected a few times. V gene TRBV20-1 combines with J gene TRBJ2-3; 8 nucleotides match TRBD2. Unmatched junction bases numbered 13, after V lost 4 bases and J lost 4 bases. The CDR3 sequence is 16 residues long. Germline V gene sequence: CDR1 DFQATT, CDR2 SNEGSKA (reference sequence). CDR3 region: CSATARGSGSADTQYF. The CDR3 DNA is TGCAGTGCTACGGCCCGGGGGAGCGGGAGTGCAGATACGCAGTATTTT.

At least ten counts were recorded for this clonotype. J is TRBJ2-1 and V is TRBV6-1; D may be TRBD2 (5 bases). Germline CDR1 is MNHNS and CDR2 is SASEGT. The CDR3 sequence is 15 residues long. V was trimmed by 3 bases and J by 3 bases, leaving 12 bases between them. CDR3 sequence: CASSDVAGLYNEQFF. In nucleotides, the CDR3 is TGTGCCAGCAGTGATGTCGCGGGCCTCTACAATGAGCAGTTCTTC.

This clonotype has just a few counts. J is TRBJ2-1 and V is TRBV29-1; D is unclear. V was trimmed by 2 bases and J by 8 bases, leaving 10 bases between them. The CDR3 contains 12 residues. CDR1 and CDR2 from the germline V gene are SQVTM and ANQGSEA. In DNA, the CDR3 is TGCAGCGTTGAATGGGGTTGGGATGAGCAGTTCTTC. The encoded protein is CSVEWGWDEQFF.

J is TRBJ2-2 and V is TRBV7-9; TRBD2 is a possible D gene (5 bases). CDR3 length: 14 amino acids. V lost 4 bases to trimming and J lost 3 bases, with 9 bases between them. Germline CDR1 reads SEHNR; CDR2 reads FQNEAQ (reference sequence). The CDR3 loop is CASSWTSDTGELFF. In DNA form, the CDR3 reads TGTGCCAGCAGCTGGACTTCAGACACCGGGGAGCTGTTTTTT. The full variable domain, in which reference TRBV7-9 and TRBJ2-2 provide the parts outside the CDR3, is DTGVSQNPRHKITKRGQNVTFRCDPISEHNRLYWYRQTLGQGPEFLTYFQNEAQLEKSRLLSDRFSAERPKGSFSTLEIQRTEQGDSAMYLCASSWTSDTGELFFGEGSRLTVL.

The chain joins TRBV20-1 to TRBJ2-1, with no clear D. CDR3 length equals 12 residues. V lost 5 bases to trimming and J lost 4 bases, with 9 bases between them. Germline V CDR1 and CDR2: DFQATT, SNEGSKA (reference sequence). The CDR3 nucleotides read TGCAGTGCTTTCCTGAATTACAATGAGCAGTTCTTC. It translates to CSAFLNYNEQFF.

This clonotype has a handful of counts. The rearrangement uses TRBV2 and TRBJ1-4; D remains ambiguous. Deletions cut 2 bases from V and 3 bases from J, with 7 bases between. The germline gives CDR1 SNHLY, CDR2 FYNNEI. This CDR3 is built from 14 residues. Written as DNA, the CDR3 is TGTGCCAGCAGTGAATCCCCAGCTAATGAAAAACTGTTTTTT. Amino acid sequence: CASSESPANEKLFF.

This clonotype was observed a few times. As DNA, the CDR3 is TGTGCCACCAGTGATGCGGGGGGGAAGGGGGCCTCCTACAATGAGCAGTTCTTC. Amino acids: CATSDAGGKGASYNEQFF. The rearrangement uses TRBV24-1 and TRBJ2-1; 9 nucleotides align to TRBD2. The CDR3 runs to 18 residues. From germline, CDR1 is KGHDR and CDR2 SFDVKD. J lost 0 bases, V lost 3 bases, and 8 bases had no gene match.

This chain links TRBV5-1 with TRBJ2-5; 7 bases line up with TRBD1. The CDR3 is 13 amino acids. With V trimmed by 3 bases and J by 3 bases, 2 bases remained unmatched. In germline, CDR1 is SGHRS, CDR2 YFSETQ. CDR3 sequence reads: CASSYGTEETQYF. The CDR3 DNA sequence: TGCGCCAGCAGCTACGGGACAGAAGAGACCCAGTACTTC.

CDR3 in DNA: TGTGCCAGCAGGGCCTTAGATGGCTCCTACAATGAGCAGTTCTTC. It specifies CASRALDGSYNEQFF. The chain joins TRBV12-3 or TRBV12-4 to TRBJ2-1; D is unclear. V was cut by 6 bases and J by 0 bases, with 12 bases left in between. This CDR3 spans 15 amino acids.

This clonotype showed up just a few times. This chain uses TRBV10-3 with TRBJ1-6; D call uncertain. CDR1 and CDR2 from the germline V gene are ENHRY and SYGVKD. The CDR3 consists of 15 residues. With 2 bases removed from V and 4 bases from J, the gap between germline ends came to 9 bases. For the CDR3, the DNA is TGTGCCATCAGTGAGCAGAGTACTTATAATTCACCCCTCCACTTT. It is translated as CAISEQSTYNSPLHF.

The chain has TRBV5-5 and TRBJ2-1; the D is unclear. Looked up from germline, CDR1 is SGHKS and CDR2 is YYEKEE (reference sequence). Between the trimmed V and J ends, which lost 3 bases and 5 bases, there was a span of 9 bases. This CDR3 region has 13 residues. The CDR3 protein is CASSSDIDNEQFF. The CDR3 nucleotides read TGTGCCAGCAGCTCCGATATTGACAATGAGCAGTTCTTC.

The chain uses TRBV14 and TRBJ2-1; 9 positions agree with TRBD1. From germline, CDR1 is SGHDN and CDR2 FVKESK. After removal of 3 bases from V and 2 bases from J, the junction contained 5 bases not matched to a gene. The CDR3 covers 16 residues. The CDR3 DNA reads TGTGCCAGCAGCCATTCCAACAGGGGGCCCTACAATGAGCAGTTCTTC. Its translation is CASSHSNRGPYNEQFF.

This clonotype has at least ten counts. The CDR3 loop reads CASSEGGGRTGELFF. CDR3 DNA sequence: TGTGCCAGCAGTGAGGGCGGGGGTCGGACCGGGGAGCTGTTTTTT. The V and J genes are TRBV6-4 and TRBJ2-2; 7 positions match TRBD2. After removal of 3 bases from V and 5 bases from J, the junction contained 6 bases not matched to a gene. The CDR3 extends over 15 amino acids. Germline V gene lookup returns CDR1 MRHNA and CDR2 SNTAGT.

This clonotype appeared a few times. The chain uses TRBV20-1 and TRBJ2-5; D remains ambiguous. Germline CDR1 reads DFQATT; CDR2 reads SNEGSKA (reference sequence). V was shortened by 0 bases and J by 5 bases, with 16 bases between the two germline ends. CDR3 length equals 15 residues. CDR3 amino acids: CSARDITISTETQYF. As DNA, the CDR3 is TGCAGTGCTAGAGATATAACCATAAGTACGGAGACCCAGTACTTC.

This rearrangement joins TRBV27 to TRBJ1-4, with 7 bases that match TRBD1. With 6 bases clipped from V and 8 bases from J, the junction kept 6 bases outside the gene matches. The length of the CDR3 is 13 residues. CDR1 and CDR2 (germline): MNHEY, SMNVEV (reference sequence). CDR3 coding DNA: TGTGCCAGCAGACGACAGGGAGGGGAAAAACTGTTTTTT. Its translation is CASRRQGGEKLFF.

The chain combines TRBV4-1 with TRBJ2-1, with 7 positions matching TRBD1. Germline V gene sequence: CDR1 MGHRA, CDR2 YSYEKL. The CDR3 is 16 amino acids. The V segment lost 1 base and the J segment 6 bases; nucleotides outside the gene matches: 9. The CDR3 bases are TGCGCCAGCAGCCAAGCACTCAGGGGGTGGGTCAATGAGCAGTTCTTC. Protein: CASSQALRGWVNEQFF.

The chain has TRBV3-1 and TRBJ2-5; D is unresolved. Germline CDR1 and CDR2: LGHDT and YNNKEL (reference sequence). The CDR3 covers 14 residues. The ends were cut back, 3 bases at V and 3 bases at J, with 11 bases in the middle. Here the CDR3 DNA reads TGTGCCAGCAGCCACCTTATAATAGAAGAGACCCAGTACTTC. Its protein product is CASSHLIIEETQYF.

This clonotype was seen a few times. The rearrangement links TRBV6-1 to TRBJ2-1; D possibly corresponds to TRBD1 (6 bases). CDR1 is MNHNS, CDR2 SASEGT, per germline. Trimming stripped 9 bases from V and 1 base from J, with 10 bases between. This CDR3 has 13 residues. The CDR3 loop reads CASSGESYNEQFF. The CDR3, as DNA: TGTGCCAGTTCAGGGGAATCCTACAATGAGCAGTTCTTC.

The gene calls are TRBV28 and TRBJ2-7; 9 nucleotides agree with TRBD2. The CDR3 has 15 residues. Germline trimming cut 5 bases from V and 4 bases from J; bases unmatched to any gene: 9. Per the germline V gene, CDR1 is MDHEN and CDR2 is SYDVKM. CDR3 DNA sequence: TGTGCCAGCAGTCCCGGGACTAGCTTAATTTACGAGCAGTACTTC. Translating it yields CASSPGTSLIYEQYF.

At least ten counts were recorded for this clonotype. V and J are TRBV4-1 and TRBJ2-2; D call uncertain. V gave up 3 bases and J gave up 1 base, with 6 bases separating them. Germline-derived CDR1 and CDR2 are MGHRA and YSYEKL. CDR3 length: 14 amino acids. The CDR3 DNA sequence: TGCGCCAGCAGCCATAGCCAGAACACCGGGGAGCTGTTTTTT. It yields the protein CASSHSQNTGELFF.

The chain is built from TRBV4-1 and TRBJ2-3; D is perhaps TRBD2 (6 bases). V was shortened by 0 bases and J by 2 bases, with 15 bases between the two germline ends. Germline CDR1 reads MGHRA; CDR2 reads YSYEKL. The CDR3 has 17 amino acids. CDR3 sequence (DNA): TGCGCCAGCAGCCAAGACAAACGCGGGATAGACACAGATACGCAGTATTTT. This sequence encodes CASSQDKRGIDTDTQYF.

The gene calls are TRBV13 and TRBJ2-7, with D tentatively TRBD1 (6 bases). Germline CDR1 and CDR2: PRHDT and FYEKMQ (reference sequence). V lost 0 bases and J lost 2, with 11 bases in between. CDR3 size: 15 residues. The CDR3, as DNA: TGTGCCAGCAGCTTAGGCAGGGGTACTACCTACGAGCAGTACGTC. It yields the protein CASSLGRGTTYEQYV.